This TCR beta chain stems from a study of T cells in narcolepsy. The CDR3 runs to 14 residues. Between the trimmed V and J ends, which lost 5 bases and 4 bases, there was a span of 15 bases. Germline V gene data show CDR1 as SGHRS and CDR2 as YFSETQ. Assay used: immunoSEQ multiplex PCR; TCRdb lists only in-frame clones, some missing. This sample carries around 30,000 clones, 83% of them seen once, and the ten largest clones take 2.6%. J is TRBJ1-1 and V is TRBV5-1; D is perhaps TRBD1 (5 bases). What was sequenced was CD45RA- memory CD4+ T cells from PBMCs. The clonotype comes from a human donor with narcolepsy. CDR3 region: CASSPGGWGTEAFF. CDR3 in DNA: TGCGCCAGCAGTCCCGGGGGTTGGGGCACTGAAGCTTTCTTT.